The entry below describes one TCR beta chain. Its cognate antigen is unknown. This CDR3 is 14 amino acids long. The ends lost 1 base at V and 7 bases at J; junction bases unmatched: 4. Germline V lookup: CDR1 MGHRA, CDR2 YSYEKL. A second PCR, run for about 6 to 11 cycles, used a sample-barcoded 5' primer plus a J-beta primer mix. Every sample produced at least 2.5 million CDR3-containing paired-end reads. One entry per CDR3 protein results from TCRdb running MiXCR on the 5' RACE reads. The data show 1.6 million or so distinct CDR3 sequences, with 34% seen just once and roughly 12% held by the top ten. This sample stems from a study of blood T cells in healthy people across ages. Regarding the study as a whole: Strong correlation existed between TCR beta diversity and naive T cell percentage.

The specimen sequenced was blood. The gene calls are TRBV4-1 and TRBJ2-3; 8 positions agree with TRBD2. This clonotype was sampled from a woman aged 25-40 years in good health. The CDR3 here is CASSQALAGHTQYF. The CDR3, as DNA: TGCGCCAGCAGCCAAGCGTTAGCGGGACATACGCAGTATTTT.